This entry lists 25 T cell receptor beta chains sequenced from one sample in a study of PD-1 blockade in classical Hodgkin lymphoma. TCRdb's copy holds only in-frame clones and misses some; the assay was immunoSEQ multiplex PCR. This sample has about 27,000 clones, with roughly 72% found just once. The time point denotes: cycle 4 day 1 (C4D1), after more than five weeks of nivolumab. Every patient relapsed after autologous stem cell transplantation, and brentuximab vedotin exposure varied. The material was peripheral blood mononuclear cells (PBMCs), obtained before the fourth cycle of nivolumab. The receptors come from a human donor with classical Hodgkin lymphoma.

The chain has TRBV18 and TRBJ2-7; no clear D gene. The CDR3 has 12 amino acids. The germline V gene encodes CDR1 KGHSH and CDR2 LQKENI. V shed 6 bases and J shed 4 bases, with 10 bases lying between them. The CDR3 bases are TGTGCCAGCTCTCGGACCGAATACGAGCAGTACTTC. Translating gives CASSRTEYEQYF.

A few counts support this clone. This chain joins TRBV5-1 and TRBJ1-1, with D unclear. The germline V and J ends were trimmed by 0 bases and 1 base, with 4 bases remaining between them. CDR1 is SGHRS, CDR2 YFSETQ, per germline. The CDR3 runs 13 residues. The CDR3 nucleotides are TGCGCCAGCAGCTTGGGTACGAACACTGAAGCTTTCTTT. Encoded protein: CASSLGTNTEAFF.

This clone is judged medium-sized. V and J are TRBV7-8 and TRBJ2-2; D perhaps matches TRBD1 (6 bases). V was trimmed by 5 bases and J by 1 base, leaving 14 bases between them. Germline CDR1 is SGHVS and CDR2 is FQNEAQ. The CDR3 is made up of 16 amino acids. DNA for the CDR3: TGTGCCAGCAGCGTACTCTGGACAGAGAACACCGGGGAGCTGTTTTTT. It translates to CASSVLWTENTGELFF. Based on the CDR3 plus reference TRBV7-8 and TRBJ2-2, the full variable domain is GAGVSQSPRYKVAKRGQDVALRCDPISGHVSLFWYQQALGQGPEFLTYFQNEAQLDKSGLPSDRFFAERPEGSVSTLKIQRTQQEDSAVYLCASSVLWTENTGELFFGEGSRLTVL.

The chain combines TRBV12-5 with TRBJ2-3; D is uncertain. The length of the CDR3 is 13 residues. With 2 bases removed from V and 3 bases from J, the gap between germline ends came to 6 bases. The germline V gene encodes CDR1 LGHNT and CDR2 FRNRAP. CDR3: CASGLTETDTQYF. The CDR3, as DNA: TGTGCTAGTGGTTTGACCGAGACAGATACGCAGTATTTT.

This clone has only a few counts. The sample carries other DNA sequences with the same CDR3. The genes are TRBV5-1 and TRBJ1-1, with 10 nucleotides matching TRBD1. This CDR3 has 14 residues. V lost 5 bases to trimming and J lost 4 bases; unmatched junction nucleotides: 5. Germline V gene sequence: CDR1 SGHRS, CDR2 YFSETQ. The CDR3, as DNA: TGCGCCAGCAGGCGACAGGGGGCTGTCACTGAAGCTTTCTTT. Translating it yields CASRRQGAVTEAFF.

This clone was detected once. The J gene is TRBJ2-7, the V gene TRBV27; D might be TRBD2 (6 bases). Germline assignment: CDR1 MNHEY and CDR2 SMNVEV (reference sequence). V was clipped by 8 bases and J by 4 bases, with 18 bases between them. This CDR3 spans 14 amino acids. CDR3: CASGGGRDGYEQYF. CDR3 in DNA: TGTGCCAGCGGGGGAGGCCGCGATGGATACGAGCAGTACTTC.

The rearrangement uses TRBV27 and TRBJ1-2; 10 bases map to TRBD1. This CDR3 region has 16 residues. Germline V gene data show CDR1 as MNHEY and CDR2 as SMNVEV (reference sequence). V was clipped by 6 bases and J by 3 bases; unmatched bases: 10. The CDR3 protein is CASSSSTGGLYYGYTF. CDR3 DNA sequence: TGTGCCAGCAGCTCGTCGACAGGGGGCCTCTACTATGGCTACACCTTC.

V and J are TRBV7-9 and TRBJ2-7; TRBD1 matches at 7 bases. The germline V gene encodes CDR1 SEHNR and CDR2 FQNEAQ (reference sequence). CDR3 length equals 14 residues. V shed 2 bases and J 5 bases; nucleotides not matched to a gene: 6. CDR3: CASSLKQGLHEQYF. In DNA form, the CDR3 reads TGTGCCAGCAGCTTAAAACAGGGGTTACACGAGCAGTACTTC.

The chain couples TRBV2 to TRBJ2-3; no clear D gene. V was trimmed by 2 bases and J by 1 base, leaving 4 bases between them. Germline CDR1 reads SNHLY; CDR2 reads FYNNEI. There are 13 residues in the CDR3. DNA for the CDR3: TGTGCCAGCAGTGAACGCGGCACAGATACGCAGTATTTT. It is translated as CASSERGTDTQYF.

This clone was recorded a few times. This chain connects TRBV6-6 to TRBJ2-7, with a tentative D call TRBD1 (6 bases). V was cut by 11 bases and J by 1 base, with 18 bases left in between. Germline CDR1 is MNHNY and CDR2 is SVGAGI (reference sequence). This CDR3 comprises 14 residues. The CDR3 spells CAVRPGQGSYEQYF. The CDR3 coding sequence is TGTGCCGTGCGTCCGGGGCAGGGGTCCTACGAGCAGTACTTC.

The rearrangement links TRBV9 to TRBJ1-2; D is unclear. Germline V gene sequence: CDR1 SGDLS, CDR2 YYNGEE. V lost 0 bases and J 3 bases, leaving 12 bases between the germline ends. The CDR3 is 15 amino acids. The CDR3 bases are TGTGCCAGCAGCGTAGGATCTTCGAGCCACTATGGCTACACCTTC. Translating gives CASSVGSSSHYGYTF. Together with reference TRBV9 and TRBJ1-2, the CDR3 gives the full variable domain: DSGVTQTPKHLITATGQRVTLRCSPRSGDLSVYWYQQSLDQGLQFLIQYYNGEERAKGNILERFSAQQFPDLHSELNLSSLELGDSALYFCASSVGSSSHYGYTFGSGTRLTVV.

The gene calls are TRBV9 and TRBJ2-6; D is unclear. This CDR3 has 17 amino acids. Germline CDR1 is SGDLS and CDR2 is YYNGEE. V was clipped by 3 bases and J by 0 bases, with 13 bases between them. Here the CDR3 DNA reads TGTGCCAGCAGCGCAATCGGACGGTCCTCTGGGGCCAACGTCCTGACTTTC. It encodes CASSAIGRSSGANVLTF.

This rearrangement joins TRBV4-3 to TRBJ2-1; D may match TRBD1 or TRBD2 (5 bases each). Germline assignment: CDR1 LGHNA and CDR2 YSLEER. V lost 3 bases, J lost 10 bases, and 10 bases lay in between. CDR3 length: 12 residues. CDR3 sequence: CASSQGRAEQFF. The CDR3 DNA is TGCGCCAGCAGCCAGGGGCGGGCGGAGCAGTTCTTC.

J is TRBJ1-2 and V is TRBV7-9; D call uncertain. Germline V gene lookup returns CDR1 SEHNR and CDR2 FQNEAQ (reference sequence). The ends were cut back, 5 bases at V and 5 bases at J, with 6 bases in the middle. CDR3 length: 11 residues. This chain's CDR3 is CASSENYGYTF. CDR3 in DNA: TGTGCCAGCAGCGAGAATTATGGCTACACCTTC.

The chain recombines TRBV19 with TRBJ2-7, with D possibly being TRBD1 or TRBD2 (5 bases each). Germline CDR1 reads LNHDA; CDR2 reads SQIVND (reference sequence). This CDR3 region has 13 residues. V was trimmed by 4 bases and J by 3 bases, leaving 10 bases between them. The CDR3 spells CASSKTGLYEQYF. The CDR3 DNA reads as TGTGCCAGTAGTAAAACAGGACTCTACGAGCAGTACTTC. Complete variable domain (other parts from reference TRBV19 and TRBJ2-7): DGGITQSPKYLFRKEGQNVTLSCEQNLNHDAMYWYRQDPGQGLRLIYYSQIVNDFQKGDIAEGYSVSREKKESFPLTVTSAQKNPTAFYLCASSKTGLYEQYFGPGTRLTVT.

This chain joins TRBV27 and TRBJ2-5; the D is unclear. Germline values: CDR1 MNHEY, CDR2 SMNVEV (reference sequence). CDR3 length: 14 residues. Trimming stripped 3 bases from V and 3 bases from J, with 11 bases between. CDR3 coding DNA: TGTGCCAGCAGTTTGCGCGGCCTAGAAGAGACCCAGTACTTC. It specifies CASSLRGLEETQYF.

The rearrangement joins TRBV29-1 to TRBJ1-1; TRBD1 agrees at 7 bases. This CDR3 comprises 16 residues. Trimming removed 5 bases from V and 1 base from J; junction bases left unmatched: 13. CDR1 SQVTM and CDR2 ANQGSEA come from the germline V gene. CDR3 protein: CSVRLNRGQKNTEAFF. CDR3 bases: TGCAGCGTTCGGCTCAATAGGGGACAGAAGAACACTGAAGCTTTCTTT. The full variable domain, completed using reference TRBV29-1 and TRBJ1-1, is SAVISQKPSRDICQRGTSLTIQCQVDSQVTMMFWYRQQPGQSLTLIATANQGSEATYESGFVIDKFPISRPNLTFSTLTVSNMSPEDSSIYLCSVRLNRGQKNTEAFFGQGTRLTVV.

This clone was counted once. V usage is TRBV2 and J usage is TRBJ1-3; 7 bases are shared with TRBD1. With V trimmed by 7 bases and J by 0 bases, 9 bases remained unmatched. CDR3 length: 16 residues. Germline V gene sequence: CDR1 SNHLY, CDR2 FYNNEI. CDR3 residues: CASKVQGTISGNTIYF. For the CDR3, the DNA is TGTGCCAGCAAAGTACAGGGGACCATCTCTGGAAACACCATATATTTT. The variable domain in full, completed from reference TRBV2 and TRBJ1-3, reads EPEVTQTPSHQVTQMGQEVILRCVPISNHLYFYWYRQILGQKVEFLVSFYNNEISEKSEIFDDQFSVERPDGSNFTLKIRSTKLEDSAMYFCASKVQGTISGNTIYFGEGSWLTVV.

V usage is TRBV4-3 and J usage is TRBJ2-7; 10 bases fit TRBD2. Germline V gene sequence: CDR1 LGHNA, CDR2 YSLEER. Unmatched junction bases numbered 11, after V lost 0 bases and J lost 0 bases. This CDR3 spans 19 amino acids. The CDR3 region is CASSQDLRTSGMSSYEQYF. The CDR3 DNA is TGCGCCAGCAGCCAAGATCTTCGTACTAGCGGGATGAGCTCCTACGAGCAGTACTTC.

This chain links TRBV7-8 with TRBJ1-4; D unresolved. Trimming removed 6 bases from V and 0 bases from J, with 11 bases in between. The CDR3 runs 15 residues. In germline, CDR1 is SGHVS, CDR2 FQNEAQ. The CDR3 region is CASSRRGPTNEKLFF. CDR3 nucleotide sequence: TGTGCCAGCAGTCGTCGCGGCCCAACTAATGAAAAACTGTTTTTT.

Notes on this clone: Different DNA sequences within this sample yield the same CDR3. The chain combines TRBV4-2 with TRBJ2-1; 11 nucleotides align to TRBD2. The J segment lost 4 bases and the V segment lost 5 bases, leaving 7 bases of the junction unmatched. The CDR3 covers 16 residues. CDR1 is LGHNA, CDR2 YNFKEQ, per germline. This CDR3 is CASSSAGTSGYNEQFF. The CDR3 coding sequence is TGTGCCAGCAGCTCGGCTGGGACTAGCGGTTACAATGAGCAGTTCTTC.

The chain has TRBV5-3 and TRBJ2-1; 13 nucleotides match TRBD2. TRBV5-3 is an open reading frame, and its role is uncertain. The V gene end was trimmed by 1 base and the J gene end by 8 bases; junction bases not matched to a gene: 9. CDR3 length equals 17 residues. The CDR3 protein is CARSLYRTSGRLDEQFF. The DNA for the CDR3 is TGTGCCAGAAGCTTGTACCGGACTAGCGGGAGACTCGATGAGCAGTTCTTC.

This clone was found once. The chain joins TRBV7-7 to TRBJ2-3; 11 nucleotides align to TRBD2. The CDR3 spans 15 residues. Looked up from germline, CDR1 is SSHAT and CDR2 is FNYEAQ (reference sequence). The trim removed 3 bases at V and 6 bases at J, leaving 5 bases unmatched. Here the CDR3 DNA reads TGTGCCAGCAGCTTTAGCGGGGGGGCCGGGGATACGCAGTATTTT. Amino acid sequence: CASSFSGGAGDTQYF.

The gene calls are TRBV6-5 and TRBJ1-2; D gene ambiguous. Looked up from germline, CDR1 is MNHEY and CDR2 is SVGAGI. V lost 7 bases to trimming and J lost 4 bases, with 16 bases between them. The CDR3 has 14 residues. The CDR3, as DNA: TGTGCCAGCATTCCGACACCTTCGGCCTATGGCTACACCTTC. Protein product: CASIPTPSAYGYTF.

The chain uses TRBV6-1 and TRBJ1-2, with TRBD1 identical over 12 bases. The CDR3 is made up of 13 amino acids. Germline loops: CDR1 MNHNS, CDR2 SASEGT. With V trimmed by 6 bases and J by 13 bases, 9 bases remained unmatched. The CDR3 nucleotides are TGTGCCAGCAGAGATCCGGGACAGGGGGCAGGCACCTTC. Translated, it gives CASRDPGQGAGTF.